This T cell receptor (beta chain) was sequenced for a study of early T cells in non-severe SARS-CoV-2 infection. Study in general: Sequenced bulk RNA came from whole blood that was unsorted, and chains were unpaired. Whole-study findings and limits: Matches to VDJdb favored anti-spike CD8 responses and missed private and CD4 specificities.

This clonotype was found a few times. What it binds is unknown. Attachment of unique molecular identifiers to individual cDNA molecules was performed. TCRdb re-analysed the 5' RACE reads in MiXCR, keeping a single row per CDR3 protein. This sample has 75,000 to 90,000 distinct CDR3 sequences; under 15% occur once, and the top ten carry less than 7%. Sequenced sample: whole blood. The sequence came from an adult who was a healthcare worker with PCR-confirmed SARS-CoV-2 infection or an uninfected control (not recorded which).

Here the CDR3 DNA reads TGTGCCAGCAGTTCTGGCCTAGCCGGCGAGCAGTACTTC. Translation gives CASSSGLAGEQYF. The chain uses TRBV12-3 or TRBV12-4 and TRBJ2-7; D perhaps matches TRBD2 (5 bases). V lost 4 bases and J 6 bases, leaving 13 bases between the germline ends. This CDR3 region has 13 residues.